Listed below are T cell receptor beta chains from one sample, sequenced in a study of cytomegalovirus exposure and HLA in healthy donors. Profiling relied on immunoSEQ multiplex PCR, and the TCRdb table lists in-frame clones only, not all of them. The sample has around 180,000 clones; around three quarters are singletons. The sequenced sample consisted of PBMCs. The receptor set was obtained from a man in his forties in good health and CMV-seronegative. Both conserved end residues are part of each CDR3. The D gene is left open where the match is weak. Only some rows state a clone size, as once, few, many or a class for expanded clones.

TRBD1 few TRBJ1-2 TRBV4-3 TGCGCCAGCAGCCAAGACAGGGGGCTCGGGGGCTACACCTTC CASSQDRGLGGYTF
TRBD2 - TRBJ2-1 TRBV2 TGTGCCAGCATGGGCGGGAGGATGAATGAGCAGTTCTTC CASMGGRMNEQFF
TRBD1 few TRBJ2-7 TRBV10-3 TGTGCCATCTCAGAAGGACAGGGGCAATCCTACGAGCAGTACTTC CAISEGQGQSYEQYF
- - TRBJ2-1 TRBV11-1 TGTGCCAGCAGCTTAGTAGCGGACTATATCTACAATGAGCAGTTCTTC CASSLVADYIYNEQFF
TRBD2 - TRBJ2-1 TRBV18 TGTGCCAGCTCACCCGGACTAGGGACCATAGATGAGCAGTTCTTC CASSPGLGTIDEQFF
TRBD1 - TRBJ2-3 TRBV2 TGTGCCAGCAGTGAAATAGGACAGGGCCTCGCCGAGACGCAGTATTTT CASSEIGQGLAETQYF
TRBD1 once TRBJ1-4 TRBV6-1 TGTGCCAGCATCCCCGGGACAGGGCTGGAAAAACTGTTTTTT CASIPGTGLEKLFF
- - TRBJ2-1 TRBV7-2 TGTGCCAGCAGCTTAGAAGCCAGGAACAATGAGCAGTTCTTC CASSLEARNNEQFF
TRBD1 - TRBJ1-1 TRBV6-5 TGTGCCAGCAGCTCAGGGGGCCGGGTCACTGAAGCTTTCTTT CASSSGGRVTEAFF
- - TRBJ2-7 TRBV27 TGTGCCAGCAGTTTAGGGGGGGCCCCCTACGAGCAGTACTTC CASSLGGAPYEQYF
TRBD2 - TRBJ2-3 TRBV19 TGTGCCAGTAGCCCACTAGCGGGGGGGACAGATACGCAGTATTTT CASSPLAGGTDTQYF
TRBD1 - TRBJ2-7 TRBV18 TGTGCCAGCTCACCACGACAGGGCTACGAGCAGTACTTC CASSPRQGYEQYF
TRBD2 - TRBJ2-1 TRBV6-4 TGTGCCAGCAGGCCCCTAGCGGGAGGGGGCAGTGAGCAGTTCTTC CASRPLAGGGSEQFF
- - TRBJ1-5 TRBV7-2 TGTGCCAGCAGCTTAGAACTTAGCAATCAGCCCCAGCATTTT CASSLELSNQPQHF
- - TRBJ1-2 TRBV5-1 TGCGCCAGCGGGCCTTCCTGGCAGGCGAACTATGGCTACACCTTC CASGPSWQANYGYTF
- - TRBJ2-7 TRBV5-3 TGTGCCAGCGGGGATTACGAGCAGTACTTC CASGDYEQYF
- few TRBJ1-2 TRBV10-1 TGCGCCAGCAGTGGACAGTCCACCGGTGGCTACACCTTC CASSGQSTGGYTF
TRBD1 few TRBJ2-2 TRBV7-2 TGTGCCAGCAGCTTTGACCTAAGGACAGGGAGCACCGGGGAGCTGTTTTTT CASSFDLRTGSTGELFF
TRBD1 - TRBJ1-3 TRBV6-5 TGTGCCAGCAGCCGACAGGGGGCGAGAGGAAACACCATATATTTT CASSRQGARGNTIYF
- - TRBJ1-1 TRBV2 TGTGCCAGCAGTGAAAGAGTAACTGAAGCTTTCTTT CASSERVTEAFF
TRBD1 - TRBJ2-1 TRBV5-1 TGCGCCAGCAGCCCCCCGGGACAGGGCTCTAGTGAGCAGTTCTTC CASSPPGQGSSEQFF
TRBD1 - TRBJ1-2 TRBV7-2 TGTGCCAGCAGCGCCCGACAGGGGGGGGCTAACTATGGCTACACCTTC CASSARQGGANYGYTF
- few TRBJ1-1 TRBV10-3 TGTGCCATCACTCCAGGGATGAACACTGAAGCTTTCTTT CAITPGMNTEAFF
TRBD2 once TRBJ2-3 TRBV5-1 TGCGCCAGCAGCTTGGAACTAGCGGGGGGGGATACGCAGTATTTT CASSLELAGGDTQYF
TRBD1 few TRBJ2-3 TRBV5-1 TGCGCCAGCAGCGTACAGACAGGGGGTGGTACGCAGTATTTT CASSVQTGGGTQYF
- - TRBJ1-4 TRBV27 TGTGCCAGCAGTTTATATTCCGGGGGTTCTAATGAAAAACTGTTTTTT CASSLYSGGSNEKLFF
- - TRBJ1-2 TRBV28 TGTGCCAGCACCCCCGGGGTGTACTATGGCTACACCTTC CASTPGVYYGYTF
- few TRBJ1-1 TRBV7-2 TGTGCCAGCAGCCCCCTGACGTGGGCGAACACTGAAGCTTTCTTT CASSPLTWANTEAFF
- - TRBJ2-1 TRBV29-1 TGCAGCGTTACTGAGCGGTCCCATGAGCAGTTCTTC CSVTERSHEQFF
- - TRBJ1-4 TRBV27 TGTGCCAGCAGTATAAACAGGGCAACTAATGAAAAACTGTTTTTT CASSINRATNEKLFF
TRBD1 - TRBJ1-2 TRBV4-1 TGCGCCAGCAGCCAAAGGGACAGGATCTCGCCTTCGAACTATGGCTACACCTTC CASSQRDRISPSNYGYTF
TRBD1 once TRBJ1-2 TRBV7-2 TGTGCCAGCATCCCCCGGGGGGGACAGGGAGCCTACTATGGCTACACCTTC CASIPRGGQGAYYGYTF